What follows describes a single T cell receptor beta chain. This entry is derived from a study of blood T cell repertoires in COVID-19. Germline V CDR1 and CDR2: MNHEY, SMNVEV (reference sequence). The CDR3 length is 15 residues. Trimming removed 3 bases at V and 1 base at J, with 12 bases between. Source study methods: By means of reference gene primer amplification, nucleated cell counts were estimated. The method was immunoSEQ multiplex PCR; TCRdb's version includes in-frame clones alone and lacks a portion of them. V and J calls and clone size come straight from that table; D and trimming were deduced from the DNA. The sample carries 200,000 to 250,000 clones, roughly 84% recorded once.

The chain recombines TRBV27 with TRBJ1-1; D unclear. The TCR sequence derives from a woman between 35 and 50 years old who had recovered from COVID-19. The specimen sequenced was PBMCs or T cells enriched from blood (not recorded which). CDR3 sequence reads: CASSFGRDTNTEAFF. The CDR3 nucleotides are TGTGCCAGCAGTTTCGGGAGAGACACGAACACTGAAGCTTTCTTT.